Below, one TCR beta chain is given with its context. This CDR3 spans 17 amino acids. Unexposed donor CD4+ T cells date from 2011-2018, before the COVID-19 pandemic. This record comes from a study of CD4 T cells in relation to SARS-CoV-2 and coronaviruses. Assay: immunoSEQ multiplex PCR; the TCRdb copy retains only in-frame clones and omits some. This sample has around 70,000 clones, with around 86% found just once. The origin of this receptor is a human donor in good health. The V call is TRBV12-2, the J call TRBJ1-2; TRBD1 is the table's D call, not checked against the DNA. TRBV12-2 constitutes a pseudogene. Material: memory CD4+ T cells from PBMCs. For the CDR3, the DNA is TGTGCAAGTCGCATTGGGGGGCGGGACAGCGATTACTATGGCTACACCTTC. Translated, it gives CASRIGGRDSDYYGYTF.